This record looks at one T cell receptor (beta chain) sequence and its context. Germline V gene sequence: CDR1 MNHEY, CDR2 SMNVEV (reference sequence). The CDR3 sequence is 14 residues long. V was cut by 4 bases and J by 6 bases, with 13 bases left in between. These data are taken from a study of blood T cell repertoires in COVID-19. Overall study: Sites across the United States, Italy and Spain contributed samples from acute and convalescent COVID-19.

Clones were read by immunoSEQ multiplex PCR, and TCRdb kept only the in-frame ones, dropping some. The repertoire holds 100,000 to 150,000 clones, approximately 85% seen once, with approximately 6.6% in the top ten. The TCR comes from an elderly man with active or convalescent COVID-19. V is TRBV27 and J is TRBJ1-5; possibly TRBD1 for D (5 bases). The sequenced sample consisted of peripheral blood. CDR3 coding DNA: TGTGCCAGCAGTTCCAGGGTGGGCGGTCAGCCCCAGCATTTT. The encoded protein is CASSSRVGGQPQHF.